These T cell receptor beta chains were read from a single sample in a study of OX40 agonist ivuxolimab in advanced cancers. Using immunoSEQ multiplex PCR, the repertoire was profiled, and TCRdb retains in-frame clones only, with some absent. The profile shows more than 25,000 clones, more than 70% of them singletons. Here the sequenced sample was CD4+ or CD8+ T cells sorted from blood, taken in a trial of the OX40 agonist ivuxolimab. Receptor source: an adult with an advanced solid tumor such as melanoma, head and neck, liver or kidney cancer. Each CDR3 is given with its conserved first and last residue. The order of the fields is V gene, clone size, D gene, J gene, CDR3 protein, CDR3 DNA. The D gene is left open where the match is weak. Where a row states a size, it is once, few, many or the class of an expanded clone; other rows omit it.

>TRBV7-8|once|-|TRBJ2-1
CASSYGQPPVNEQFF
TGTGCCAGCAGCTATGGACAGCCACCCGTAAATGAGCAGTTCTTC
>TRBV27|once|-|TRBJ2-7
CASSVTSTPGEQYF
TGTGCCAGCAGTGTTACTAGTACCCCCGGCGAGCAGTACTTC
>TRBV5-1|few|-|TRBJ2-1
CASSLNRVGEQFF
TGCGCCAGCAGCTTGAACAGGGTCGGTGAGCAGTTCTTC
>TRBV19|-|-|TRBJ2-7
CASSSRDTLYEQYF
TGTGCCAGTAGTTCCCGGGACACCCTCTACGAGCAGTACTTC
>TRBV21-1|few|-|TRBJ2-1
CASSPRAGGNGEQFF
TGTGCCAGCAGCCCCCGAGCGGGAGGGAACGGTGAGCAGTTCTTC
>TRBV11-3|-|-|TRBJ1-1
CASSLAGGTEAFF
TGTGCCAGCAGCTTAGCGGGGGGCACTGAAGCTTTCTTT
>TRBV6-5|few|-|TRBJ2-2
CASSLITGELFF
TGTGCCAGCAGCCTGATCACCGGGGAGCTGTTTTTT
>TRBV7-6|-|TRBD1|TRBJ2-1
CASSPRQGHEQFF
TGTGCCAGCAGCCCACGACAGGGACATGAGCAGTTCTTC
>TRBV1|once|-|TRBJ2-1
CTSSQVAGGNEQFF
-
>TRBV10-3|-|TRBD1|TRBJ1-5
CAISADRGNQPQHF
TGTGCCATCAGTGCGGACAGGGGGAATCAGCCCCAGCATTTT
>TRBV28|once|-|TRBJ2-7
CASSSVDLTSSYEQYF
TGTGCCAGCAGTTCAGTAGACTTAACCAGCTCCTACGAGCAGTACTTC
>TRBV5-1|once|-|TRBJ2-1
CASSLEVGDEQFF
TGCGCCAGCAGCTTGGAAGTGGGAGATGAGCAGTTCTTC
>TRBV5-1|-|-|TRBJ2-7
CASSPGLVYEQYF
TGCGCCAGCAGCCCGGGACTGGTCTACGAGCAGTACTTC
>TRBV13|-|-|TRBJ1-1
CASSLERRNTEAFF
TGTGCCAGCAGCTTAGAGCGCAGGAACACTGAAGCTTTCTTT
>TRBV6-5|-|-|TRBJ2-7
CASSPPSGEQYF
TGTGCCAGCAGCCCTCCTTCGGGGGAGCAGTACTTC
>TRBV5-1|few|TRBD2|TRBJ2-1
CASSSSGGYNEQFF
TGCGCCAGCAGTTCTAGCGGGGGGTACAATGAGCAGTTCTTC
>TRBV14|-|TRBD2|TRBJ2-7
CASSQSGLVYEQYF
TGTGCCAGCAGCCAGTCGGGACTAGTCTACGAGCAGTACTTC
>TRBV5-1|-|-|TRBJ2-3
CASRGGSIGSDTQYF
TGCGCCAGCAGGGGCGGGTCAATTGGGTCGGATACGCAGTATTTT
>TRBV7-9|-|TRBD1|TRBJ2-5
CASSSGQGETQYF
TGTGCCAGCAGCTCCGGACAGGGAGAGACCCAGTACTTC